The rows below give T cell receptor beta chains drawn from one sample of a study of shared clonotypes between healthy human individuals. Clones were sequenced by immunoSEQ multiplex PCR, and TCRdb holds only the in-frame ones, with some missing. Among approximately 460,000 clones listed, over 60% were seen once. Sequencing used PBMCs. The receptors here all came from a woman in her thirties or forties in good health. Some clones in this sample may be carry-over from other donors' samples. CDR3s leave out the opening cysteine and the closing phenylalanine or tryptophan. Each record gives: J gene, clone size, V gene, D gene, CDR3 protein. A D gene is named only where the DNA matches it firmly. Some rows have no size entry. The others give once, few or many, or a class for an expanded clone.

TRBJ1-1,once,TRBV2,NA,ASRPGVNTEAF
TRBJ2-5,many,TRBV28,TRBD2,ASSPGLAGASAQETQY
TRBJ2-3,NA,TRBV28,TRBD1,ASSQLGQGTDTQY
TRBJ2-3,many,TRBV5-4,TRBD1,ASSLGDRSTDTQY
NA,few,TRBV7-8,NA,ASSLAPYYEQY
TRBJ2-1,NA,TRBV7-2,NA,ASSLAHRGLPADEQF
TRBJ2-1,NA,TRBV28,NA,ASSIPPRVHEQF
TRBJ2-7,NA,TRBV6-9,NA,ASTGPVYEQY
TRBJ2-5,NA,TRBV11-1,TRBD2,ASSTLGGTQETQY
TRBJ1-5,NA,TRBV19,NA,ASSIWDLPQH
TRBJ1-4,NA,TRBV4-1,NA,ASSQSEDPQLGKLF
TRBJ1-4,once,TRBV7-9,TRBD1,ASSSSTGGAEKLF
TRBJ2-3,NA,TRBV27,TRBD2,ASRMGLAGNADTQY
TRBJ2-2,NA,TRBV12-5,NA,ASGSPGIVAGQNTGELF
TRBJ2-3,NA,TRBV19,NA,AIWIKGVPSTDTQY
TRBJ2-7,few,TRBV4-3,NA,ASSQAMELGRSSYEQY
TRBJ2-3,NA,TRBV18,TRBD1,ASSPGTRGNTQY
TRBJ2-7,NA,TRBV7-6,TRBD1,ASSPAGQGYYEQY
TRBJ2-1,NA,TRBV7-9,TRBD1,ASSLWTGNNEQF
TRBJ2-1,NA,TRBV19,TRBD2,ASRAWRTSGTRYDEQF
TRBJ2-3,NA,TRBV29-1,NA,SVLGGGQLSTDTQY
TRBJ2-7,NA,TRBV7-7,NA,ASSPNPGSYEQY
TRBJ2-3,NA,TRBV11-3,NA,ASSRELGTQY
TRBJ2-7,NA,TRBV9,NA,ASSVGTVGEQY
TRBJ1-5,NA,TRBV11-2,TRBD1,ASSPRGGTGNQPQH
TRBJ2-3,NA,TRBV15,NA,ATSRGRRGTDTQY
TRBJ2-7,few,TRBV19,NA,ASRIRSGSYEQY
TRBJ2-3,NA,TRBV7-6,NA,ASSFRTSTDTQY
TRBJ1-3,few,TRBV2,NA,ASSAESGGNTIY
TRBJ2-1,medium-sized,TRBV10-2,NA,ASSEYGLPLNEQF
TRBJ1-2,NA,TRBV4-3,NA,ASSQTVGGGYGYT
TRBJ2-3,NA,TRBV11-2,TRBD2,ASSFSGRSTDTQY
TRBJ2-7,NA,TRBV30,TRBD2,AWSGGTSAYEQY
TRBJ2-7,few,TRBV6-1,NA,ASRTPAYEQY
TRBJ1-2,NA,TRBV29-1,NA,SVEAVRNYGYT
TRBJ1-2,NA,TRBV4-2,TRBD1,ASSQVTGLNYGYT
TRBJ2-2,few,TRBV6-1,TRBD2,ASSDSGWDTGELF
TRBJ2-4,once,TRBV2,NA,ASSFNVGGAAKNIQY
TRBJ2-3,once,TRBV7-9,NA,ASSLEGLSTDTQY
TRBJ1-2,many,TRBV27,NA,ASSLTGTRGGYT
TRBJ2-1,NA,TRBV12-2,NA,ASRLLGTRNNEQF
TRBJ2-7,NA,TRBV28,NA,ASKSPTDYEQY
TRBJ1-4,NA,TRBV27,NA,ASSLRGGAQNEKLF
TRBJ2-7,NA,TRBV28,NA,ASIRAGLDEQY
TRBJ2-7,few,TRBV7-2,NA,ASSLGGAQRYEQY
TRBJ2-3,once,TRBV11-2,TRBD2,ASSSGFSTDTQY
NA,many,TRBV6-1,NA,ASSDKGSPSEQY
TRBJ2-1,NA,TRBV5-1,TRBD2,ASSLEDLADNEQF
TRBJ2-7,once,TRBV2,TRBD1,ASSEARGRYEQY
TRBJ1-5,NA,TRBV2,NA,ASRLTDYSNQPQH
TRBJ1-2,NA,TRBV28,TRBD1,ASRGSRDRDYGYT
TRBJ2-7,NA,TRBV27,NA,ASSLGHPPYEQY
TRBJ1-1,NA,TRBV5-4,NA,ASSLPWGGAEAF
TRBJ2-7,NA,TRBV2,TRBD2,ASSEGLAGAYVYEQY
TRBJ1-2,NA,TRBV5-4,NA,ASTEQDGVYGYT
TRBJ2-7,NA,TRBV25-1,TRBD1,ASSEAGQGVGSNYEQY
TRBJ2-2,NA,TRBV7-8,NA,ASASREAIRTGELF
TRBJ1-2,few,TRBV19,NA,ASIGGGYGYT
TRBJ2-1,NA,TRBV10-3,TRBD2,AISEGDGGDNEQF